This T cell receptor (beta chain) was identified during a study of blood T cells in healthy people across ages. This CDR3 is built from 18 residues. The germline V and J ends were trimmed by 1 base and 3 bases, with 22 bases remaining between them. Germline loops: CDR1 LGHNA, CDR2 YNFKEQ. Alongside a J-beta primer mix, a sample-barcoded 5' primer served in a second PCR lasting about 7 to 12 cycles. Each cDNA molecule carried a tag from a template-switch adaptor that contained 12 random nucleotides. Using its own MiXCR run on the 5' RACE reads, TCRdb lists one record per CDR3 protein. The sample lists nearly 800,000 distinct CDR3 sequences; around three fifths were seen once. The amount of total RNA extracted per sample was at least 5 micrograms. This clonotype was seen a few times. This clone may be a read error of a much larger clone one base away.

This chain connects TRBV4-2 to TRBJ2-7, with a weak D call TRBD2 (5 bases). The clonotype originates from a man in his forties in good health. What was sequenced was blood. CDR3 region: CASSQVVFAADDYYEQYF. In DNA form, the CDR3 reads TGTGCCAGCAGCCAAGTAGTTTTCGCGGCAGACGACTACTACGAGCAGTACTTC.